The TCR beta chain described here comes from a study of Tregs in tolerant kidney transplant recipients. Whole-study results and caveats: Findings come from small patient numbers and require larger validation. This study did not directly address biological reproducibility. Tregs expanded with activated donor B cells seemed most donor-specific.

Unstimulated regulatory T cells (CD4+CD25+CD127-), CD4+CD25- non-regulatory cells, CD4 and CD8 cells were FACS-sorted from thawed PBMCs. A word on this clone: Its specificity is unknown.

The germline CDR1 and CDR2 sequences are GTSNPN and SVGIG (reference sequence). CDR3 size: 14 residues. Trimming at V came to 7 bases and at J to 7 bases, leaving 7 bases not matched to a gene. TCRdb's table, derived via immunoSEQ multiplex PCR, lists solely in-frame clones and lacks some. The data hold fewer than 150,000 clones, with 92% observed a single time. Source material: CD4+ T cells from blood. The chain is built from TRBV30 and TRBJ2-2, with 12 bases aligning to TRBD1. The TCR sequence derives from a human donor in good health. CDR3 nucleotide sequence: TGTGCCTCAACCGGGACAGGGGGCGGCGGGGAGCTGTTTTTT. Translated, it gives CASTGTGGGGELFF.